The 32 T cell receptor beta chains in this list originate from one sample, sequenced in a study of T cells after yellow fever vaccination. Each CDR3 protein is one row after TCRdb ran MiXCR on the 5' RACE reads. The sample includes about 630,000 distinct CDR3 sequences, 9% to 15% seen only once; the top ten take around 14%. Sequenced material: PBMCs, taken on the day of the yellow fever booster vaccination. Every receptor here comes from a man under 40 who received the YFV17D yellow fever vaccine.

This clonotype was counted between two and nine times. The genes are TRBV11-2 and TRBJ2-1, with a weak D call TRBD1 (5 bases). Germline V gene sequence: CDR1 SGHAT, CDR2 FQNNGV. V was trimmed by 1 base and J by 7 bases, leaving 14 bases between them. The CDR3 covers 15 residues. The CDR3 bases are TGTGCCAGCAGCTTAGGGGGCTGGAGCGCTAATGAGCAGTTCTTC. Translation: CASSLGGWSANEQFF.

The genes are TRBV7-2 and TRBJ2-7, with 7 bases aligning to TRBD2. This CDR3 is 15 amino acids long. The V gene's germline CDR1 is SGHTA and CDR2 FQGNSA. The V segment lost 5 bases and the J segment 3 bases; nucleotides outside the gene matches: 10. DNA for the CDR3: TGTGCCAGCAGCAAAAGTTCTAGCGGATTCTACGAGCAGTACTTC. As protein: CASSKSSSGFYEQYF. The full variable domain, with the rest looked up from reference TRBV7-2 and TRBJ2-7, is GAGVSQSPSNKVTEKGKDVELRCDPISGHTALYWYRQSLGQGLEFLIYFQGNSAPDKSGLPSDRFSAERTGGSVSTLTIQRTQQEDSAVYLCASSKSSSGFYEQYFGPGTRLTVT.

A few counts support this clonotype. V is TRBV12-3 or TRBV12-4 and J is TRBJ2-3; the match to TRBD2 covers 10 bases. The V segment lost 7 bases and the J segment 0 bases; nucleotides outside the gene matches: 13. The CDR3 has 18 residues. The CDR3, as DNA: TGTGCCAGCACCGCCCAACTAGCGGGATCCGCTAGCACAGATACGCAGTATTTT. Its translation is CASTAQLAGSASTDTQYF.

This rearrangement joins TRBV24-1 to TRBJ2-1; 7 bases are a match to TRBD2. This CDR3 comprises 14 residues. V lost 9 bases and J lost 0; bases outside the gene matches: 4. The germline V gene encodes CDR1 KGHDR and CDR2 SFDVKD. The CDR3 loop is CATQGGSSYNEQFF. In nucleotides, the CDR3 is TGTGCCACCCAGGGCGGGAGCTCCTACAATGAGCAGTTCTTC.

This clonotype was observed a handful of times. The chain links TRBV20-1 to TRBJ2-7; D is perhaps TRBD1 (6 bases). This CDR3 contains 14 residues. Germline CDR1 is DFQATT and CDR2 is SNEGSKA (reference sequence). V dropped 5 bases and J dropped 0 bases, with 14 bases sitting between them. CDR3 amino acids: CSAADRLPSYEQYF. CDR3 DNA: TGCAGTGCTGCTGACAGGCTTCCCTCCTACGAGCAGTACTTC.

This clonotype was observed a few times. The V call is TRBV6-5, the J call TRBJ1-3, with D perhaps TRBD1 (6 bases). This CDR3 comprises 18 residues. Germline assignment: CDR1 MNHEY and CDR2 SVGAGI. The V gene lost 0 bases and the J gene lost 0 bases, with 15 bases spanning the gap. The CDR3, as DNA: TGTGCCAGCAGTTACTCTAGCCGTCGGACAGCCTCTGGAAACACCATATATTTT. Its protein product is CASSYSSRRTASGNTIYF.

This chain links TRBV6-1 with TRBJ2-7, with D unclear. The V gene's germline CDR1 is MNHNS and CDR2 SASEGT. The CDR3 runs to 11 residues. Trimming took off 4 bases at V and 6 bases at J, with 7 bases between the two ends. The DNA for the CDR3 is TGTGCCAGCAGTGGGTCGGCCGAGCAGTACTTC. It encodes CASSGSAEQYF.

The sample holds a few counts of this clonotype. The V call is TRBV7-2, the J call TRBJ1-4; D may be TRBD1 (5 bases). The CDR3 is made up of 15 amino acids. From germline, CDR1 is SGHTA and CDR2 FQGNSA. V was shortened by 7 bases and J by 5 bases, with 17 bases between the two germline ends. The CDR3 spells CASTETLGGNEKLFF. CDR3 nucleotide sequence: TGTGCCAGCACCGAAACCCTCGGGGGGAATGAAAAACTGTTTTTT. Supplemented by reference TRBV7-2 and TRBJ1-4, the full variable domain reads GAGVSQSPSNKVTEKGKDVELRCDPISGHTALYWYRQSLGQGLEFLIYFQGNSAPDKSGLPSDRFSAERTGGSVSTLTIQRTQQEDSAVYLCASTETLGGNEKLFFGSGTQLSVL.

This rearrangement joins TRBV20-1 to TRBJ2-5, with D unclear. The CDR3 sequence is 12 residues long. V lost 6 bases and J 5 bases, leaving 13 bases between the germline ends. Germline V gene lookup returns CDR1 DFQATT and CDR2 SNEGSKA (reference sequence). CDR3 amino acids: CSAGISDETQYF. In nucleotides, the CDR3 is TGCAGTGCGGGGATCAGTGACGAGACCCAGTACTTC.

This clonotype was observed a handful of times. This chain uses TRBV25-1 with TRBJ2-7; possible D gene TRBD2, 6 bases. There are 13 residues in the CDR3. V was shortened by 2 bases and J by 3 bases, with 8 bases between the two germline ends. The germline gives CDR1 MGHDK, CDR2 SYGVNS. The CDR3, as DNA: TGTGCCAGCAGTGAAGCGGGAAACTACGAGCAGTACTTC. It translates to CASSEAGNYEQYF.

On this clonotype itself: Relative to the germline gene, one junction end is altered; a read error may explain this. The chain is built from TRBV4-2 and TRBJ1-2, with 8 nucleotides matching TRBD1. The CDR3 has 17 residues. Germline V CDR1 and CDR2: LGHNA, YNFKEQ. For the CDR3, the DNA is TGTGCCAGCATCCAATCCAAGGACAGGGTGGGGCTCTATGGCTACACCTTC. This codes for CASIQSKDRVGLYGYTF.

This clonotype showed up just a few times. The chain has TRBV6-2 or TRBV6-3 and TRBJ1-4; D unresolved. The CDR3 consists of 15 residues. Germline CDR1 and CDR2: MNHEY and SVGEGT. V dropped 6 bases and J dropped 3 bases, with 14 bases sitting between them. The CDR3 loop is CASRPDGAANEKLFF. The CDR3 region has the DNA TGTGCCAGCAGACCCGACGGTGCGGCTAATGAAAAACTGTTTTTT.

The genes are TRBV20-1 and TRBJ2-4; 8 bases align to TRBD1. Germline CDR1 DFQATT, CDR2 SNEGSKA (reference sequence). After removal of 1 base from V and 1 base from J, the junction contained 12 bases not matched to a gene. The CDR3 contains 18 residues. The CDR3 nucleotides are TGCAGTGCTAGAGGTCGACAGGGGCGGAGGACGGCCAAAAACATTCAGTACTTC. Its translation is CSARGRQGRRTAKNIQYF.

This chain uses TRBV20-1 with TRBJ2-5, with D possibly matching TRBD2 (7 bases). Germline V gives CDR1 DFQATT, CDR2 SNEGSKA (reference sequence). Trimming left V 0 bases short and J 4 bases short, with 18 bases between. The CDR3 runs 16 residues. This CDR3 is CSARDLGGPSRETQYF. CDR3 bases: TGCAGTGCTAGAGATCTCGGGGGGCCCAGTCGAGAGACCCAGTACTTC.

This chain joins TRBV7-2 and TRBJ2-7, with D perhaps being TRBD1 or TRBD2 (5 bases each). The germline CDR1 and CDR2 sequences are SGHTA and FQGNSA. This CDR3 spans 14 amino acids. Trimming took 1 base from V and 6 from J, leaving 13 bases between them. CDR3 residues: CASSLVGGDREQYF. DNA for the CDR3: TGTGCCAGCAGCTTAGTTGGGGGAGACCGCGAGCAGTACTTC.

Only a few counts were recorded for this clonotype. The rearrangement uses TRBV5-1 and TRBJ1-4, with a possible D match to TRBD1 (5 bases). Trimming cost V 0 bases and J 7 bases, with 13 bases left between them. Germline CDR1 and CDR2: SGHRS and YFSETQ. This CDR3 comprises 15 residues. CDR3 sequence: CASSLVFQGPEKLFF. The CDR3 DNA sequence: TGCGCCAGCAGCTTGGTATTCCAGGGCCCTGAAAAACTGTTTTTT.

This clonotype was detected once. The chain couples TRBV5-1 to TRBJ2-7; D ambiguous. V dropped 1 base and J dropped 5 bases, with 19 bases sitting between them. The CDR3 has 16 residues. Germline CDR1 is SGHRS and CDR2 is YFSETQ. The CDR3 region is CASSLSASSNFHEQYF. Written as DNA, the CDR3 is TGCGCCAGCAGCTTGTCCGCTTCGTCCAACTTCCACGAGCAGTACTTC.

The chain carries TRBV14 and TRBJ2-1; 8 bases are a match to TRBD2. This CDR3 region has 14 residues. Germline V lookup: CDR1 SGHDN, CDR2 FVKESK. V lost 3 bases, J lost 7 bases, and 5 bases stayed unmatched. This CDR3 reads CASSHLSGGNEQFF. The CDR3 nucleotides are TGTGCCAGCAGCCATCTCAGCGGGGGAAATGAGCAGTTCTTC.

The sample holds a few counts of this clonotype. The chain links TRBV4-1 to TRBJ2-3; D uncertain. This CDR3 spans 14 amino acids. V lost 1 base and J lost 2, with 7 bases in between. Germline V gene lookup returns CDR1 MGHRA and CDR2 YSYEKL. CDR3 DNA sequence: TGCGCCAGCAGCCAAGTTTTGGCCACAGATACGCAGTATTTT. It codes for CASSQVLATDTQYF.

In nucleotides, the CDR3 is TGTGCCAGCAGCTCAGGAACAGGGATCCTAGAGACCCAGTACTTC. Encoded protein: CASSSGTGILETQYF. The chain employs TRBV7-9 and TRBJ2-5; D is possibly TRBD1 (6 bases). V lost 4 bases, J lost 4 bases, and 16 bases lay in between. The germline V gene encodes CDR1 SEHNR and CDR2 FQNEAQ (reference sequence). This CDR3 spans 15 amino acids. The variable domain in full, completed from reference TRBV7-9 and TRBJ2-5, reads DTGVSQNPRHKITKRGQNVTFRCDPISEHNRLYWYRQTLGQGPEFLTYFQNEAQLEKSRLLSDRFSAERPKGSFSTLEIQRTEQGDSAMYLCASSSGTGILETQYFGPGTRLLVL.

This clonotype was seen a few times. The chain uses TRBV6-5 and TRBJ2-5, with a weak D call TRBD1 (5 bases). The CDR3 has 15 amino acids. The ends were cut back, 4 bases at V and 5 bases at J, with 17 bases in the middle. Germline CDR1 MNHEY, CDR2 SVGAGI. Here the CDR3 reads CASSSYRQLTETQYF. CDR3 sequence (DNA): TGTGCCAGCAGTTCCTACAGGCAGTTAACGGAGACCCAGTACTTC.

The CDR3 loop is CASRKTDSITYEQYF. The CDR3 DNA reads as TGCGCCAGCAGAAAAACCGACAGCATAACCTACGAGCAGTACTTC. The chain employs TRBV23-1 and TRBJ2-7; tentative D call: TRBD1 (5 bases). TRBV23-1 falls under the ORF class, with uncertain function. V dropped 6 bases and J dropped 2 bases, with 17 bases sitting between them. This CDR3 has 15 amino acids.

This clonotype appeared a few times. The chain couples TRBV2 to TRBJ2-7, with TRBD2 identical over 11 bases. Germline V gene data show CDR1 as SNHLY and CDR2 as FYNNEI. The J segment lost 1 base and the V segment lost 4 bases, leaving 15 bases of the junction unmatched. This CDR3 is built from 19 residues. The CDR3: CASSGTSGSHGWASYEQYF. The CDR3 nucleotides read TGTGCCAGCAGTGGAACTAGCGGGAGTCACGGGTGGGCGTCCTACGAGCAGTACTTC.

This clonotype was found a few times. J is TRBJ2-1 and V is TRBV4-3; D is unclear. The CDR3 has 16 residues. V was shortened by 1 base and J by 6 bases, with 16 bases between the two germline ends. The germline gives CDR1 LGHNA, CDR2 YSLEER. The chain's CDR3 is CASSQVTPQIGNEQFF. The CDR3 nucleotides read TGCGCCAGCAGCCAAGTGACCCCGCAAATTGGCAATGAGCAGTTCTTC.

V gene TRBV6-1 combines with J gene TRBJ2-7; D is perhaps TRBD2 (6 bases). There are 16 residues in the CDR3. Germline V gene sequence: CDR1 MNHNS, CDR2 SASEGT. V was cut by 6 bases and J by 0 bases, with 18 bases left in between. The CDR3 loop reads CASSPSGVRNSYEQYF. The CDR3 DNA is TGTGCCAGCAGCCCCTCGGGGGTTAGAAACTCCTACGAGCAGTACTTC.

This chain connects TRBV6-1 to TRBJ2-7; 7 bases are a match to TRBD1. The CDR3 contains 14 residues. The ends lost 8 bases at V and 3 bases at J; junction bases unmatched: 10. Germline V gene data show CDR1 as MNHNS and CDR2 as SASEGT. CDR3 in DNA: TGTGCCAGCTCTGCGGACAGGTCCTACTACGAGCAGTACTTC. Translation gives CASSADRSYYEQYF.

The chain combines TRBV20-1 with TRBJ1-1; D gene unclear. The CDR3 runs 12 residues. Trimming removed 4 bases at V and 3 bases at J, with 9 bases between. Per the germline V gene, CDR1 is DFQATT and CDR2 is SNEGSKA (reference sequence). DNA for the CDR3: TGCAGTGCTAAGGAGGGCTACACTGAAGCTTTCTTT. Its protein is CSAKEGYTEAFF.

The chain combines TRBV6-1 with TRBJ2-1, with unresolved D. This CDR3 contains 14 residues. The V gene's germline CDR1 is MNHNS and CDR2 SASEGT. Trimming stripped 9 bases from V and 6 bases from J, with 18 bases between. The CDR3 DNA reads as TGTGCCAGTTCGACTGCCAGAACAAGCAATGAGCAGTTCTTC. Translation: CASSTARTSNEQFF.

This clonotype was observed a few times. Compared with germline, one end of the junction differs, possibly owing to a read error. V and J are TRBV7-3 and TRBJ2-3, with 10 bases matching TRBD2. Germline lookup yields CDR1 SGHTA and CDR2 FQGTGA. The length of the CDR3 is 15 residues. The CDR3 coding sequence is TGTGCCAGCAGGAGAGCGGGAGGGCCCACAAATACGCAGTATTTT. Translated, it gives CASRRAGGPTNTQYF.

The chain uses TRBV20-1 and TRBJ2-1; TRBD2 is a possible D gene (6 bases). Germline V gene lookup returns CDR1 DFQATT and CDR2 SNEGSKA (reference sequence). The V end was cut by 0 bases, the J end by 3 bases, with 15 bases between. CDR3 length: 16 amino acids. The CDR3 DNA reads TGCAGTGCTAGAGATGGGGACTCCCCCGGCTACAATGAGCAGTTCTTC. Amino acids: CSARDGDSPGYNEQFF.

The chain uses TRBV7-2 and TRBJ2-3, with D uncertain. The CDR3 runs to 15 residues. Per germline, CDR1 SGHTA and CDR2 FQGNSA. V was trimmed by 5 bases and J by 2 bases, leaving 14 bases between them. Here the CDR3 DNA reads TGTGCCAGCAGCCCGGCCAGGATCGCCACAGATACGCAGTATTTT. Its translation is CASSPARIATDTQYF.

The rearrangement uses TRBV29-1 and TRBJ2-1, with D possibly matching TRBD2 (5 bases). CDR3 length: 11 amino acids. The germline CDR1 and CDR2 sequences are SQVTM and ANQGSEA. Trimming removed 6 bases from V and 12 bases from J, with 15 bases in between. Here the CDR3 DNA reads TGCAGCGTAGCGGAGTTCGAAGGGCAGTTCTTC. It translates to CSVAEFEGQFF.